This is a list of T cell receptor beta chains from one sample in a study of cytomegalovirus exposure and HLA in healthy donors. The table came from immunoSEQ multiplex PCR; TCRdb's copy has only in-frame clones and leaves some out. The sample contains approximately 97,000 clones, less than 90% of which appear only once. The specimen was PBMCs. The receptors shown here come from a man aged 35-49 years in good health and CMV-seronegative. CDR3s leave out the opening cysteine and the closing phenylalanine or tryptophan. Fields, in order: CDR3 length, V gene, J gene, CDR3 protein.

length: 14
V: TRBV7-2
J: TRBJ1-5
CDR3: ASSLGAAYSNQPQH

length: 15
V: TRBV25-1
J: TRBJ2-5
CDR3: ASSEYRGIAGEETQY

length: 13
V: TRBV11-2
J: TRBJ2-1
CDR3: ASSLVVTSGNEQF

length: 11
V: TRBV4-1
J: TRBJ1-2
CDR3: ASSQGRFHGYT

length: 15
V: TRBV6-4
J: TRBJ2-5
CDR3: ASSVSGGGLGQETQY

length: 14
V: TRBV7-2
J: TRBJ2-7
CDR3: ASNDPGGTDSYEQY

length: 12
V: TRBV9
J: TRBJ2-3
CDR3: ASSFTGDTDTQY

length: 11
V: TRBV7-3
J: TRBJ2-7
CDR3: ASSVTSSYEQY

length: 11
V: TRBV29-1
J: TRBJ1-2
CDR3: SGEDREGMSYT

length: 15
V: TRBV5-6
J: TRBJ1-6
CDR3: ASSPAGQGARFVPLH

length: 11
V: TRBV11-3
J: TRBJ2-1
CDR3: ASSLQGLDEQF

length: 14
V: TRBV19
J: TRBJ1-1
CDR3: ASSIAGSGAITEAF

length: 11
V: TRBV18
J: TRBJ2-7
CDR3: ASSPDGAREQY

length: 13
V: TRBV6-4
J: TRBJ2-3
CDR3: ASRASGAVSDTQY

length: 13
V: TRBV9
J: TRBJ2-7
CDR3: ASSVGGEGSYEQY

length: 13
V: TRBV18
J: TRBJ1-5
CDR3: ASSRGTGSNQPQH

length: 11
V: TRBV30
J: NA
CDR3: AWMGTGSYEQY

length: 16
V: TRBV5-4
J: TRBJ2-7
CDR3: ASSFPGLAGGSSYEQY

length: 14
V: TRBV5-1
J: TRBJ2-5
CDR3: ASSGGTSGVGETQY

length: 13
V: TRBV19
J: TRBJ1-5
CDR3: ASTPDRNYNQPQH

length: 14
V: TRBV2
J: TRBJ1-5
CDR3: ASSELRVNSNQPQH

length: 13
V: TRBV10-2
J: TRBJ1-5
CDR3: ASNRDLWGNQPQH

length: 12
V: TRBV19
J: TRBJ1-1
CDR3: ASSIQGGNTEAF

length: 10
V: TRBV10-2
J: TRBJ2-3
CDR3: ASSEGLAREY

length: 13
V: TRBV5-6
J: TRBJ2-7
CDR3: ASSFITQGNHEQY

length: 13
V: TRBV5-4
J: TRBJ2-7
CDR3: ASSDRDRGSYEQY

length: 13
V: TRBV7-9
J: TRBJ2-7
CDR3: ASSLGQGGSYEQY

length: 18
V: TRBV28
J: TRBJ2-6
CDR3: ASSYWQGFEGDSGANVLT

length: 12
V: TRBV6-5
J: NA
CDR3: ASRVTGGGHEQY

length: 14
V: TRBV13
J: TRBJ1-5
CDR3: ASSLGTVRSNQPQH

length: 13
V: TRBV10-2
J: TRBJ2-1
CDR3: ASSEAGGKHNEQF

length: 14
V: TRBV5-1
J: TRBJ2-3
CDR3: ASTLTGTSGPDTQY

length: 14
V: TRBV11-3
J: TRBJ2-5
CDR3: ASSLGVGRQGETQY

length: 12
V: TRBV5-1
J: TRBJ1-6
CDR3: ASSLAGRGSPLH

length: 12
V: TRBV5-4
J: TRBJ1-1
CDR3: ASRRQGLGTEAF

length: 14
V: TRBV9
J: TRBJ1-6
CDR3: ASSVGGGYDNSPLH

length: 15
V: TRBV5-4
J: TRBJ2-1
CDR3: ASSSLSSGGGYNEQF

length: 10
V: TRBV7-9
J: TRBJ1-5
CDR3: SSSLEGQPQH

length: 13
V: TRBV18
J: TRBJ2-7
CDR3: ASSPGLGLADEQY

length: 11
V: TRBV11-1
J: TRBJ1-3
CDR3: ASSLRSGNTIY

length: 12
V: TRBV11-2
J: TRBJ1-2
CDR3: ASSATGTEYGYT

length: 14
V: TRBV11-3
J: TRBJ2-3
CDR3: ASSLDGAGGTDTQY

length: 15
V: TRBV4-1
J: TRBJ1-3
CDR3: ASSQPTKAVSGNTIY